This paragraph reports one T cell receptor (beta chain). Its antigen is undetermined. This record comes from a study of beta chain features in type 1 diabetes. Study-wide results and caveats: Shorter TCRB CDR3s, moderately but significantly so, marked every one of the four CD4+ subsets in Type 1 diabetes patients.

The study reverse transcribed the entire isolated RNA, so it sequenced expressed TCRB transcripts. The average read count of naive, central memory and regulatory T cell samples was several million. Sequencing used immunoSEQ multiplex PCR; TCRdb keeps in-frame clones, though not all of them. The sample records roughly 140,000 clones, under 13% being singletons. The sequencing sample was made of central memory CD4+ T cells from blood. The TCR comes from a man aged 30 to 39 with type 1 diabetes.

The CDR3 DNA sequence: TGTGCCAGCAGTTACGGGGGGAGGCAGCCCCAGCATTTT. It specifies CASSYGGRQPQHF. The chain recombines TRBV6-6 with TRBJ1-5; possible D gene TRBD1, 5 bases. V lost 2 bases and J 7 bases, leaving 9 bases between the germline ends. The CDR3 sequence is 13 residues long. The germline CDR1 and CDR2 sequences are MNHNY and SVGAGI (reference sequence).